This T cell receptor beta chain was captured in a study of CD8+ T cells in alopecia areata (dated by TCRdb to between 2017 and 2018). Broadly, across the study: Treated patients were enrolled in an open-label pilot trial of oral tofacitinib at 5 to 10 mg twice daily for moderate-to-severe alopecia areata. RNA was extracted with the PAXgene miRNA kit for fixed scalp, the miRNeasy kit for PBMCs, and the RNeasy kit for mouse skin. For the treated patients, the SALT score, which quantifies what percentage of scalp surface area is affected, served as the measure of disease severity. Human TCRbeta sequencing covered scalp tissue and sorted CD4+ and CD8+ peripheral blood T cells from patchy and totalis/universalis alopecia areata patients and healthy controls. Tofacitinib-treated patients had biopsies at baseline and at 4 and 24 weeks of treatment, with a later scalp biopsy in several patients. Tofacitinib was administered for 6 to 18 months, and 6 months of follow-up off drug were then conducted to assess delayed response and recurrence. The study used high-throughput TCRbeta sequencing to examine T cell clonal expansion in alopecia areata, in both the C3H/HeJ mouse model and human patients. TCRbeta CDR3 regions were amplified by immunoSEQ multiplex PCR using 35 Vbeta forward and 13 Jbeta reverse primers. Scalp clonality was compared across normal scalp (n=4), patchy alopecia areata scalp (n=8), and alopecia totalis/universalis scalp (n=8). General findings and caveats noted by the study authors: Compared with mice, TCR sequences shared between patients were less clear, possibly partly because of HLA diversity across the patient population. Unlike mouse skin, which is dominated by gammadelta T cells, normal human skin has resident alphabeta T cells that are also sequenced, and this complicates analysis of the scalp TCR repertoire. Because the treated cohort was small and had only one nonresponder, larger studies are needed to examine links between baseline CD8+ expansion and response. During tofacitinib treatment, many expanded lesional clones remained in scalp and blood, and this persistence may partly explain relapse after treatment is stopped. Tofacitinib significantly lowered scalp clonality and the number of expanded CD8+ clones among the top 100 scalp clones. Higher clonality and more expanded CD8+ clones were observed in lesional scalp than in normal scalp, particularly in alopecia totalis/universalis, a finding suggestive of antigenic drive.

The germline ends are 20 bases apart after V is trimmed by 0 bases and J by 5 bases. From its cysteine to its phenylalanine, the CDR3 spans 17 amino acids. Only the CDR3 DNA is retained, 51 bases long and in frame from the first base. CDR1 and CDR2 are read off the germline V gene as SGHRS and YFSETQ. About this clone: This clone's antigen is unknown. No qualities accompany the bases; no much larger clone lies one base away.

Library construction relied on the immunoSEQ multiplex PCR assay. RNA was extracted from all samples and reverse transcribed into cDNA, which served as template for TCR sequencing. First-strand cDNA was synthesized with SuperScript III using a 2:1 mix of oligo-dT and random hexamers. A synthetic immune receptor repertoire was used to measure amplification bias, and any remaining bias was corrected computationally. On the authors' methods: Raw reads were preprocessed to remove errors, and CDR3 was defined according to IMGT conventions as the region from the conserved cysteine to phenylalanine. To get clonality, Shannon entropy was normalized by log2 of the number of productive unique TCRs and the result was subtracted from 1. Scalp TCRbeta sequences were cross-referenced with sorted blood CD4 and CD8 repertoires so that the CD4 or CD8 identity of scalp clones could be inferred. The table was pulled from immuneACCESS by TCRdb, which kept in-frame rearrangements only. Such tables lose some clones; where checked, under half of the loss comes from unresolved V genes, and the rest has no known cause. V and J calls and clone size are copied from that table; D and trimming were computed from the DNA. The table for this sample lists about 190,000 clones; roughly 64% of them were counted only once. The top ten hold roughly 4.2% of the sample.

Reading the label with the study, this specimen's time point is: 4 weeks on oral tofacitinib. Taken with the paper, the label for treatment or condition translates to: oral pan-JAK inhibitor, 5-10 mg twice daily. Lesional scalp punch biopsies and peripheral blood were obtained from alopecia areata patients. PBMCs were isolated by density centrifugation and stained for CD3, CD4 and CD8, and CD4+ and CD8+ T cells were sorted on a FACSAria. The chain joins TRBV5-1 to TRBJ2-5; the D segment could be TRBD2, given 6 matching bases. The sequence came from a human donor with alopecia areata. This specimen consisted of CD4+ T cells sorted from blood, obtained at week 4, from a patient treated with tofacitinib. CDR3 loop: CASSLAPNGGSGETQYF. Read as DNA, the sequence is TGCGCCAGCAGCTTGGCCCCGAACGGGGGTTCAGGCGAGACCCAGTACTTC.